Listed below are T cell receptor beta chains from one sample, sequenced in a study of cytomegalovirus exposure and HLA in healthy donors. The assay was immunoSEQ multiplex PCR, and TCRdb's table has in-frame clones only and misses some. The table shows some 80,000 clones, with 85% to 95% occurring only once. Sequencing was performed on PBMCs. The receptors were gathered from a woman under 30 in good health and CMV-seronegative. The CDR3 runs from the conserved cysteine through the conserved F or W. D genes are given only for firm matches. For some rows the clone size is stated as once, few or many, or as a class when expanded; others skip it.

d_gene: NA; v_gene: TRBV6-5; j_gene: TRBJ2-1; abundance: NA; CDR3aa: CASSPWRDNEQFF; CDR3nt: TGTGCCAGCAGTCCCTGGCGGGACAATGAGCAGTTCTTC
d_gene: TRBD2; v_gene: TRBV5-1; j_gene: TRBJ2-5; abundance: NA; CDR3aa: CASSLDISGGQETQYF; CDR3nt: TGCGCCAGCAGCTTGGATATTAGCGGGGGGCAAGAGACCCAGTACTTC
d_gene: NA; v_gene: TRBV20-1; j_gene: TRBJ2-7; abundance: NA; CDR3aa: CSASTVYEQYF; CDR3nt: TGCAGTGCGTCGACAGTCTACGAGCAGTACTTC
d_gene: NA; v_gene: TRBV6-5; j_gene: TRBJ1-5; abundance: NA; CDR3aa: CASSQGWNQPQHF; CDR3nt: TGTGCCAGCAGTCAGGGGTGGAATCAGCCCCAGCATTTT
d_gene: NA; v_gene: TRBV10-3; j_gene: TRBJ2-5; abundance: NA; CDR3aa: CAISESWSQETQYF; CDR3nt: TGTGCCATCAGTGAGTCTTGGAGCCAAGAGACCCAGTACTTC
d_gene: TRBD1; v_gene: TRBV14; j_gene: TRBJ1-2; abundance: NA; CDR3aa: CASSQEPRDRGGYTF; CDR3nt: TGTGCCAGCAGCCAAGAGCCACGGGACAGGGGAGGCTACACCTTC
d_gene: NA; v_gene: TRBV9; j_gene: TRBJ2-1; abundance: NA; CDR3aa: CASSVVSGSGYNEQFF; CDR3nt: TGTGCCAGCAGCGTAGTTTCGGGAAGTGGCTACAATGAGCAGTTCTTC
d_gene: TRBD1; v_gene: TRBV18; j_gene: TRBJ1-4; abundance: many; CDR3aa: CASSMDRGTNEKLFF; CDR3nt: TGTGCCAGCTCAATGGACAGGGGCACAAATGAAAAACTGTTTTTT
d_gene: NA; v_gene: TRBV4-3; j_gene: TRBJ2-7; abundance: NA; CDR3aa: CASSLRAGAYEQYF; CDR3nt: TGCGCCAGCAGCCTCCGAGCGGGTGCCTACGAGCAGTACTTC
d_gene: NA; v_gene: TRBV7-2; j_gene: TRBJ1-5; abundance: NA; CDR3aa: CASSLSQNSNQPQHF; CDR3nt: TGTGCCAGCAGCTTATCGCAGAATAGCAATCAGCCCCAGCATTTT
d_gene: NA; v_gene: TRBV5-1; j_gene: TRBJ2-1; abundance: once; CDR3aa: CASSLAWGGRDEQFF; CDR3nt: TGCGCCAGCAGCTTGGCGTGGGGGGGCAGAGATGAGCAGTTCTTC
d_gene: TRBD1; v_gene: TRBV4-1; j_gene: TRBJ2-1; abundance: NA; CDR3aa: CASSQGTGDEQFF; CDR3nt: TGCGCCAGCAGCCAAGGTACAGGGGATGAGCAGTTCTTC
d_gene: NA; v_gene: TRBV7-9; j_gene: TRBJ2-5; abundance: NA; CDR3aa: CASSSSGTGAGETQYF; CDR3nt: TGTGCCAGCAGCTCTAGCGGGACAGGGGCTGGGGAGACCCAGTACTTC
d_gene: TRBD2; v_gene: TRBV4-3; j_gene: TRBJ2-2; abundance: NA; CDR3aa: CASRVRTSTVTGELFF; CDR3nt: TGCGCCAGCCGGGTTCGGACTAGCACGGTCACCGGGGAGCTGTTTTTT
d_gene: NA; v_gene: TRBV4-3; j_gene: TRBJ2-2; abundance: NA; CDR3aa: CASSQSWDSLNTGELFF; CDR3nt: TGCGCCAGCAGCCAATCATGGGACTCCTTGAACACCGGGGAGCTGTTTTTT
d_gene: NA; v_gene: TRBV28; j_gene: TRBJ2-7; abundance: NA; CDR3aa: CASSLGGVWAYEQYF; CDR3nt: TGTGCCAGCAGCTTAGGCGGGGTTTGGGCCTACGAGCAGTACTTC
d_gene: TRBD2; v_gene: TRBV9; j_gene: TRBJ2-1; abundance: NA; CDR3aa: CASSAWPGLAGGVDEQFF; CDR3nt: TGTGCCAGCAGCGCCTGGCCGGGACTAGCGGGAGGTGTCGATGAGCAGTTCTTC
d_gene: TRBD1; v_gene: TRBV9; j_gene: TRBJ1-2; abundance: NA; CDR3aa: CASSTTGTGSGYTF; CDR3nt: TGTGCCAGCAGCACGACCGGGACAGGGTCTGGCTACACCTTC
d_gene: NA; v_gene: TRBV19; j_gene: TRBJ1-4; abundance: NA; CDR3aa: CASRQGGEKLFF; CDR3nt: TGTGCCAGTAGACAGGGCGGTGAAAAACTGTTTTTT
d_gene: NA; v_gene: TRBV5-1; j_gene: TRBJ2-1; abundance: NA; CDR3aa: CASSLAPEAYEQFF; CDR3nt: TGCGCCAGCAGCTTAGCACCGGAGGCCTATGAGCAGTTCTTC
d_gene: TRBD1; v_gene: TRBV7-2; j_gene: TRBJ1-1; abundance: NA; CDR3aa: CASSLGQGPTEAFF; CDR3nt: TGTGCCAGCAGCTTAGGACAGGGGCCAACTGAAGCTTTCTTT
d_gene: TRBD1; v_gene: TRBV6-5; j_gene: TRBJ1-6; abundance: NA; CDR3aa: CASRRTGDNSPLHF; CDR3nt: TGTGCCAGCAGAAGGACAGGTGATAATTCACCCCTCCACTTT
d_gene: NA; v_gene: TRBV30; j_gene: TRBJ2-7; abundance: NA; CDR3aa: CAWSVHRLTYEQYF; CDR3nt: TGTGCCTGGAGTGTACATAGACTAACCTACGAGCAGTACTTC
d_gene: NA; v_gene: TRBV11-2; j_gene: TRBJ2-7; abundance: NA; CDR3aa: CASSLGVGAYEQYF; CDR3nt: TGTGCCAGCAGCTTAGGTGTGGGAGCCTACGAGCAGTACTTC
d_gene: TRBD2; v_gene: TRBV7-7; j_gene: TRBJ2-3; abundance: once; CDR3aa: CASSYLAGGLTDTQYF; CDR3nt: TGTGCCAGCAGCTATCTAGCGGGGGGACTCACAGATACGCAGTATTTT
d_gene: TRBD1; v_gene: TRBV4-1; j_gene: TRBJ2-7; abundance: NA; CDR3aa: CASSQDRGTGFAEQYF; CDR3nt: TGCGCCAGCAGCCAAGATCGAGGGACAGGATTCGCCGAGCAGTACTTC
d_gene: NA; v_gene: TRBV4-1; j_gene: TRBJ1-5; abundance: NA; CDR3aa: CASSQDPTDSHNQPQHF; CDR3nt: TGCGCCAGCAGCCAAGATCCTACGGACAGCCACAATCAGCCCCAGCATTTT
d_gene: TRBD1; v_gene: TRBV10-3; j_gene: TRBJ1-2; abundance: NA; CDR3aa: CAIGDRANTYGYTF; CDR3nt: TGTGCCATCGGGGACAGAGCGAACACCTATGGCTACACCTTC
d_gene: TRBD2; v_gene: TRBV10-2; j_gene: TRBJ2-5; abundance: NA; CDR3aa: CASTLNRLAGVGETQYF; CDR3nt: TGCGCCAGCACCTTGAACCGACTAGCGGGGGTTGGTGAGACCCAGTACTTC
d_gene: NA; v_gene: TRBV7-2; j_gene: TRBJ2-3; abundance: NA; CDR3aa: CASSLGGGPTDTQYF; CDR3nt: TGTGCCAGCAGCTTGGGGGGGGGCCCAACAGATACGCAGTATTTT
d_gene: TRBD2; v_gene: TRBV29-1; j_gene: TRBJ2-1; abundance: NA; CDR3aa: CSVKSSPGLQSSYNEQFF; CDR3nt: TGCAGCGTGAAGAGTTCACCGGGACTACAAAGCTCCTACAATGAGCAGTTCTTC
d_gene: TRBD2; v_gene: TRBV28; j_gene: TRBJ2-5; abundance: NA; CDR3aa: CASRVPLGGSRETQYF; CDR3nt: TGTGCCAGCAGGGTACCGTTGGGGGGGTCGAGAGAGACCCAGTACTTC
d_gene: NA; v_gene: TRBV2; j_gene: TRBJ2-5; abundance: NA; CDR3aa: CASEGGGRETQYF; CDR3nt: TGTGCCAGTGAGGGGGGGGGCCGGGAGACCCAGTACTTC
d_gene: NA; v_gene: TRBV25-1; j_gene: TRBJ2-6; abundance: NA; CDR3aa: CASEYGYSGANVLTF; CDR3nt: TGTGCCAGCGAGTACGGGTACTCTGGGGCCAACGTCCTGACTTTC
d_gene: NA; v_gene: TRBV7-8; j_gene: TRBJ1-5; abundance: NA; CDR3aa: CASTEVGLNQPQHF; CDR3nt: TGTGCCAGCACCGAGGTCGGGTTAAATCAGCCCCAGCATTTT
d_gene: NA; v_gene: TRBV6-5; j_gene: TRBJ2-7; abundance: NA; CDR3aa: CASSLGQSSYEQYF; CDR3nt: TGTGCCAGCAGTCTCGGACAGAGCTCCTACGAGCAGTACTTC
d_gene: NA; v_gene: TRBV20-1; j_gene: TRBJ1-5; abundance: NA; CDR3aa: CSASPNQPQHF; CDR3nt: TGCAGTGCTAGTCCAAATCAGCCCCAGCATTTT
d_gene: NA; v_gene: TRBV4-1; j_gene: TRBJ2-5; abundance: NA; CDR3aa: CASSQAGDLETQYF; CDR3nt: TGCGCCAGCAGCCAAGCGGGAGACCTCGAGACCCAGTACTTC
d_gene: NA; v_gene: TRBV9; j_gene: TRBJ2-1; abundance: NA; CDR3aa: CASSVAQGRGIQNEQFF; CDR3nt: TGTGCCAGCAGCGTAGCCCAAGGGCGGGGAATACAAAATGAGCAGTTCTTC
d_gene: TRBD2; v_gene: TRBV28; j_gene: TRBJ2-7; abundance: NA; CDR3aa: CASSLGGGSYEQYF; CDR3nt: TGTGCCAGCAGTTTGGGGGGGGGATCCTACGAGCAGTACTTC
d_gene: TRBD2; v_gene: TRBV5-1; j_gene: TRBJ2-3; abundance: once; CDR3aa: CASSLVGGGLDTQYF; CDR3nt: TGCGCCAGCAGCTTGGTGGGCGGGGGTCTAGATACGCAGTATTTT
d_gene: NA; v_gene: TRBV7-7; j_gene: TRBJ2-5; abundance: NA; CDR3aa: CASSSQTSQGTQYF; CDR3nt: TGTGCCAGCAGCTCGCAGACTAGTCAAGGGACCCAGTACTTC
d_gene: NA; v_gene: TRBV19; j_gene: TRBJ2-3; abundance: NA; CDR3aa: CASSIGATDTQYF; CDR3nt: TGTGCCAGTAGTATAGGGGCCACAGATACGCAGTATTTT
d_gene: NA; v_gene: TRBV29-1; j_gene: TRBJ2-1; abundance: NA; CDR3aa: CSAAKTGDEQFF; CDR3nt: TGCAGCGCAGCGAAAACAGGTGATGAGCAGTTCTTC
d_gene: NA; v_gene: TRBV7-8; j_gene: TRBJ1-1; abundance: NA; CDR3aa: CASSLAAWTGDTEAFF; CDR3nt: TGTGCCAGCAGCTTAGCGGCCTGGACGGGAGACACTGAAGCTTTCTTT
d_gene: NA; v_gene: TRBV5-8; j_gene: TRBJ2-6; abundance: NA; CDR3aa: CASSPEWGVRAGANVLTF; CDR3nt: TGTGCCAGCAGCCCCGAGTGGGGCGTCAGAGCTGGGGCCAACGTCCTGACTTTC
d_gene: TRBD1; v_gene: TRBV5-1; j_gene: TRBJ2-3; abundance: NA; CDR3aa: CASSSTPGTGTDTQYF; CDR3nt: TGCGCCAGCAGCTCAACACCCGGGACAGGGACAGATACGCAGTATTTT
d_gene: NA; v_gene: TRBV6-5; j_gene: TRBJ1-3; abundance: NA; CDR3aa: CASSYSRVPGNTIYF; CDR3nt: TGTGCCAGCAGTTACTCCAGGGTCCCTGGAAACACCATATATTTT
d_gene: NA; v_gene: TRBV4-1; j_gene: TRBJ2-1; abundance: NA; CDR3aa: CASSQAGLGYNEQFF; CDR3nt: TGCGCCAGCAGCCAAGCAGGGTTAGGTTACAATGAGCAGTTCTTC
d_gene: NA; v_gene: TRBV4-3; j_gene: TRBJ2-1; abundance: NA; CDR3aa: CASSQEGASYNEQFF; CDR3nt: TGCGCCAGCAGCCAAGAGGGGGCCTCCTACAATGAGCAGTTCTTC
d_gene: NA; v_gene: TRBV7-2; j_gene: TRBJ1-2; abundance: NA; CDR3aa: CASSFGQNYGYTF; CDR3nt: TGTGCCAGCAGCTTTGGACAGAACTATGGCTACACCTTC
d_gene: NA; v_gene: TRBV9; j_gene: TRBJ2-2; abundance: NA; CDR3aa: CASSVVSGTGTGELFF; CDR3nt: TGTGCCAGCAGCGTAGTCAGCGGGACAGGAACCGGGGAGCTGTTTTTT